Below are 23 T cell receptor beta chains sequenced from a single sample in a study of graft-versus-host responses after intestinal transplantation. TCRdb's table, derived via immunoSEQ multiplex PCR, lists solely in-frame clones and lacks some. Of roughly 89,000 clones in the sample, about 93% were seen once. What these receptors recognize is not known. The specimen comprised unstimulated CD4+ T cells sorted from spleen or lymph node cells, sampled before intestinal transplant. The receptors come from a human donor who received an intestinal transplant.

This chain uses TRBV6-1 with TRBJ2-7; 8 bases are a match to TRBD1. The CDR3 totals 13 residues. The V segment lost 8 bases and the J segment 4 bases; nucleotides outside the gene matches: 7. The germline V gene encodes CDR1 MNHNS and CDR2 SASEGT. This chain's CDR3 is CASAKDRAYEQYF. The CDR3 nucleotides read TGTGCCAGCGCCAAGGACAGGGCGTACGAGCAGTACTTC.

The chain joins TRBV7-8 to TRBJ1-6; TRBD1 agrees at 8 bases. J was trimmed by 7 bases and V by 2 bases; bases with no gene match: 7. The length of the CDR3 is 16 residues. The germline CDR1 and CDR2 sequences are SGHVS and FQNEAQ. The CDR3 sequence: CASSLWGQVTNSPLHF. In DNA, the CDR3 is TGTGCCAGCAGCTTATGGGGACAGGTGACCAATTCACCCCTCCACTTT. Variable domain in full (rest from reference TRBV7-8 and TRBJ1-6): GAGVSQSPRYKVAKRGQDVALRCDPISGHVSLFWYQQALGQGPEFLTYFQNEAQLDKSGLPSDRFFAERPEGSVSTLKIQRTQQEDSAVYLCASSLWGQVTNSPLHFGNGTRLTVT.

The rearrangement joins TRBV7-6 to TRBJ2-5; 9 bases line up with TRBD1. The ends lost 6 bases at V and 4 bases at J; junction bases unmatched: 15. The germline gives CDR1 SGHVS, CDR2 FNYEAQ. The CDR3 spans 17 residues. The CDR3, as DNA: TGTGCCAGCAGTACGCCAGTGGACAGGGGTAGGGGAGAGACCCAGTACTTC. This encodes CASSTPVDRGRGETQYF.

V gene TRBV29-1 combines with J gene TRBJ1-6; no definite D call. V was shortened by 6 bases and J by 7 bases, with 10 bases between the two germline ends. The CDR3 contains 12 residues. Germline V gene data show CDR1 as SQVTM and CDR2 as ANQGSEA. The CDR3 loop is CSVGEYNSPLHF. For the CDR3, the DNA is TGCAGCGTCGGTGAATACAATTCACCCCTCCACTTT.

The rearrangement links TRBV30 to TRBJ1-5; a possible D gene is TRBD1 (5 bases). V lost 0 bases, J lost 5 bases, and 11 bases lay in between. This CDR3 has 14 amino acids. CDR1 and CDR2 from the germline V gene are GTSNPN and SVGIG (reference sequence). For the CDR3, the DNA is TGTGCCTGGAGTGTAGCCAGGGATTATCAGCCCCAGCATTTT. Translating gives CAWSVARDYQPQHF.

The CDR3 loop reads CASRSRTGPIYF. The CDR3 DNA is TGTGCCAGCAGGTCAAGGACAGGGCCCATATATTTT. V gene TRBV6-6 combines with J gene TRBJ1-3; 8 bases map to TRBD1. V was pared by 6 bases and J by 11 bases, with 6 bases of the junction left unmatched. The CDR3 has 12 residues. The germline CDR1 and CDR2 sequences are MNHNY and SVGAGI (reference sequence).

The rearrangement joins TRBV19 to TRBJ2-3; weak D call: TRBD2 (5 bases). The germline V and J ends were trimmed by 1 base and 6 bases, with 8 bases remaining between them. CDR1 and CDR2 from the germline V gene are LNHDA and SQIVND (reference sequence). This CDR3 is built from 13 residues. The CDR3 sequence is CASSIGIADTQYF. CDR3 nucleotides: TGTGCCAGTAGTATAGGTATAGCGGATACGCAGTATTTT. The variable domain in full, completed from reference TRBV19 and TRBJ2-3, reads DGGITQSPKYLFRKEGQNVTLSCEQNLNHDAMYWYRQDPGQGLRLIYYSQIVNDFQKGDIAEGYSVSREKKESFPLTVTSAQKNPTAFYLCASSIGIADTQYFGPGTRLTVL.

V gene TRBV2 combines with J gene TRBJ2-3, with 10 bases lining up with TRBD2. From germline, CDR1 is SNHLY and CDR2 FYNNEI. This CDR3 has 17 amino acids. V trimming: 5 bases; J trimming: 3 bases; junction bases outside the gene matches: 11. The CDR3 coding sequence is TGTGCCAGCAGTCCACGCCGGACTAGCGGTATTACAGATACGCAGTATTTT. It encodes CASSPRRTSGITDTQYF. Supplemented by reference TRBV2 and TRBJ2-3, the full variable domain reads EPEVTQTPSHQVTQMGQEVILRCVPISNHLYFYWYRQILGQKVEFLVSFYNNEISEKSEIFDDQFSVERPDGSNFTLKIRSTKLEDSAMYFCASSPRRTSGITDTQYFGPGTRLTVL.

The chain has TRBV15 and TRBJ1-1, with a possible D match to TRBD1 (5 bases). Germline-derived CDR1 and CDR2 are LNHNV and YYDKDF (reference sequence). V lost 3 bases and J 7 bases, leaving 12 bases between the germline ends. The CDR3 runs to 13 residues. The CDR3 region has the DNA TGTGCCACCAGCAGGTTCGGGACTGTTGAAGCTTTCTTT. Protein sequence: CATSRFGTVEAFF.

This chain joins TRBV5-4 and TRBJ2-3, with TRBD2 matching 9 bases. This CDR3 has 16 residues. The germline V gene has CDR1 SGHNT and CDR2 YYREEE (reference sequence). The ends lost 1 base at V and 1 base at J; junction bases unmatched: 4. The CDR3 DNA follows: TGTGCCAGCAGCTTGTATGCGGGAGGGGGCACAGATACGCAGTATTTT. Protein: CASSLYAGGGTDTQYF.

The chain joins TRBV5-6 to TRBJ2-1; 13 bases fit TRBD2. CDR1 is SGHDT, CDR2 YYEEEE, per germline. Losses at the gene ends were 4 bases for V and 5 bases for J; bases not matched to a gene: 3. The CDR3 runs 15 residues. The CDR3 nucleotides read TGTGCCAGCAGCCCGGGACTAGCGGGAAACAATGAGCAGTTCTTC. Its translation: CASSPGLAGNNEQFF.

Concerning this clone: An end of the junction differs from the germline gene, which may be a read error. The J gene is TRBJ2-4, the V gene TRBV30; 14 nucleotides line up with TRBD2. The CDR3 length is 18 residues. From germline, CDR1 is GTSNPN and CDR2 SVGIG (reference sequence). The CDR3 loop is CARRLAGGKKVTKNIQYF. The CDR3, as DNA: TGTGCCAGGAGACTAGCGGGAGGGAAAAAGGTAACCAAAAACATTCAGTACTTC.

The V call is TRBV4-2, the J call TRBJ2-4, with TRBD2 matching 7 bases. Per the germline V gene, CDR1 is LGHNA and CDR2 is YNFKEQ. V dropped 3 bases and J dropped 0; count of bases not matched to a gene: 8. The CDR3 runs 17 residues. The CDR3 is CASSQESSGLAKNIQYF. CDR3 in DNA: TGTGCCAGCAGCCAGGAATCTAGCGGACTAGCCAAAAACATTCAGTACTTC.

The sample holds one count of this clone. The chain recombines TRBV30 with TRBJ2-5; a weak D match, TRBD1 (6 bases). V was trimmed by 3 bases and J by 2 bases, leaving 10 bases between them. Germline values: CDR1 GTSNPN, CDR2 SVGIG (reference sequence). CDR3 length: 13 residues. CDR3 loop: CAWRQGPQETQYF. CDR3 DNA sequence: TGTGCCTGGAGACAGGGCCCTCAAGAGACCCAGTACTTC. Complete variable domain (other parts from reference TRBV30 and TRBJ2-5): SQTIHQWPATLVQPVGSPLSLECTVEGTSNPNLYWYRQAAGRGLQLLFYSVGIGQISSEVPQNLSASRPQDRQFILSSKKLLLSDSGFYLCAWRQGPQETQYFGPGTRLLVL.

This chain's CDR3 is CASSEVAELNTEAFF. The CDR3 DNA follows: TGTGCCAGCAGTGAGGTGGCAGAACTGAACACTGAAGCTTTCTTT. This rearrangement joins TRBV2 to TRBJ1-1; unclear D gene. Germline CDR1 and CDR2: SNHLY and FYNNEI. The CDR3 has 15 residues. V lost 3 bases and J 0 bases, leaving 11 bases between the germline ends.

This clone has only one observation. The V and J genes are TRBV5-1 and TRBJ2-1; 11 bases match TRBD1. This CDR3 contains 16 residues. With V trimmed by 2 bases and J by 7 bases, 8 bases remained unmatched. Germline assignment: CDR1 SGHRS and CDR2 YFSETQ. The CDR3 DNA sequence: TGCGCCAGCAGCTTCCCCTCCGGACAGGGGGCTAATGAGCAGTTCTTC. This sequence encodes CASSFPSGQGANEQFF. Looking up the rest from reference TRBV5-1 and TRBJ2-1 gives the full variable domain: KAGVTQTPRYLIKTRGQQVTLSCSPISGHRSVSWYQQTPGQGLQFLFEYFSETQRNKGNFPGRFSGRQFSNSRSEMNVSTLELGDSALYLCASSFPSGQGANEQFFGPGTRLTVL.

The chain combines TRBV5-1 with TRBJ2-3; possible D gene TRBD1, 5 bases. V lost 7 bases, J lost 2 bases, and 11 bases lay in between. The CDR3 has 13 residues. Germline V lookup: CDR1 SGHRS, CDR2 YFSETQ. The CDR3: CASSRVITDTQYF. The CDR3 nucleotides read TGCGCCAGCTCCAGGGTAATCACAGATACGCAGTATTTT.

The chain uses TRBV4-3 and TRBJ1-1, with D possibly TRBD1 on 5 matching bases. The CDR3 runs 15 residues. V lost 2 bases and J lost 1, with 11 bases in between. The V gene's germline CDR1 is LGHNA and CDR2 YSLEER. CDR3 nucleotides: TGCGCCAGCAGCCAATCGCAGGGAGGGAACACTGAAGCTTTCTTT. It encodes CASSQSQGGNTEAFF.

V gene TRBV4-1 combines with J gene TRBJ1-2; no definite D call. V dropped 0 bases and J dropped 4 bases, with 12 bases sitting between them. The CDR3 extends over 15 amino acids. The germline gives CDR1 MGHRA, CDR2 YSYEKL. The CDR3 DNA follows: TGCGCCAGCAGCCAAGATTGGGAGGGTTCCTATGGCTACACCTTC. It translates to CASSQDWEGSYGYTF.

This chain links TRBV7-3 with TRBJ1-1; no clear D. This CDR3 contains 13 residues. V lost 0 bases, J lost 3 bases, and 5 bases lay in between. Germline V lookup: CDR1 SGHTA, CDR2 FQGTGA. The CDR3 sequence: CASSLTRDTEAFF. The CDR3 DNA is TGTGCCAGCAGCTTAACGCGGGACACTGAAGCTTTCTTT.

This clone is a singleton in its sample. V usage is TRBV19 and J usage is TRBJ2-3; the D gene is possibly TRBD2 (5 bases). V dropped 5 bases and J dropped 4 bases, with 13 bases sitting between them. The CDR3 sequence is 14 residues long. Germline CDR1 LNHDA, CDR2 SQIVND (reference sequence). In DNA form, the CDR3 reads TGTGCCAGTAGTGCCAAACTAGGATCAGATACGCAGTATTTT. Translating it yields CASSAKLGSDTQYF.

The V and J genes are TRBV5-1 and TRBJ2-5; 14 bases fit TRBD2. V gave up 4 bases and J gave up 3 bases; unmatched junction bases: 5. The CDR3 contains 16 residues. Germline V gene data show CDR1 as SGHRS and CDR2 as YFSETQ. The CDR3 is CASSLWGLAGEETQYF. The CDR3 coding sequence is TGCGCCAGCAGCCTATGGGGACTAGCGGGGGAAGAGACCCAGTACTTC.

The chain joins TRBV11-3 to TRBJ2-3, with D maybe TRBD2 (6 bases). The CDR3 extends over 14 amino acids. Looked up from germline, CDR1 is SGHNT and CDR2 is YENEEA. Trimming left V 5 bases short and J 2 bases short, with 11 bases between. The CDR3 sequence is CASSPGSITDTQYF. The CDR3 nucleotides are TGTGCCAGCAGCCCCGGGAGCATCACAGATACGCAGTATTTT.